This TCR beta chain was identified in a study of cytomegalovirus exposure and HLA in healthy donors. Overall study context: An earlier analysis found 100 million or so unique TCR beta sequences from about 190 million T cells. Study-wide results and limits: Through in vitro validation, a few CMV-associated chains were shown to be specific for CMV antigens. In an earlier analysis, in fewer than 700 donors, most V segments appeared productive either ~87% or ~30% of the time.

The CDR3 is made up of 13 amino acids. V dropped 4 bases and J dropped 1 base, with 8 bases sitting between them. Germline CDR1 reads SGHNT; CDR2 reads YYREEE (reference sequence). Regarding this clone: Its specificity is unknown.

60 Vbeta and 13 Jbeta primers were used in PCR. Sequenced by immunoSEQ multiplex PCR; TCRdb stores in-frame clones only, minus some. The sample includes more than 85,000 clones, approximately 86% of them seen just once. The chain is built from TRBV5-4 and TRBJ1-1; no clear D. This TCR came from a middle-aged man in good health and CMV-seronegative. Material: PBMCs. CDR3 region: CASSNVWNTEAFF. The CDR3 nucleotides are TGTGCCAGCAGCAATGTATGGAACACTGAAGCTTTCTTT.